This T cell receptor beta chain was observed in a study of blood T cell repertoires in COVID-19. Study context: COVID-19 samples, acute and convalescent, were from the United States, Italy and Spain. PBMCs, B-cell-depleted T cells, or T cells were the source of the cDNA or gDNA that made up the material.

The CDR3 runs to 15 residues. Germline values: CDR1 SGHTA, CDR2 FQGNSA. The trim removed 6 bases at V and 6 bases at J, leaving 7 bases unmatched. Under the authors' procedure: Reference gene primer amplification gave nucleated cell count estimates. Method: immunoSEQ multiplex PCR; TCRdb's copy keeps in-frame clones and lacks some. That table furnishes V, J and clone size, whereas the DNA furnished D and trimming. The profile shows 200,000 to 250,000 clones, about 88% of them singletons. The chain couples TRBV7-2 to TRBJ2-3; 12 bases are a match to TRBD2. Sequences were obtained from peripheral blood. The source is a woman between 40 and 50 years old with acute or convalescent COVID-19. This CDR3 is CASRSSGGAVDTQYF. The CDR3 DNA reads as TGTGCCAGCAGATCTAGCGGGGGGGCCGTGGATACGCAGTATTTT.